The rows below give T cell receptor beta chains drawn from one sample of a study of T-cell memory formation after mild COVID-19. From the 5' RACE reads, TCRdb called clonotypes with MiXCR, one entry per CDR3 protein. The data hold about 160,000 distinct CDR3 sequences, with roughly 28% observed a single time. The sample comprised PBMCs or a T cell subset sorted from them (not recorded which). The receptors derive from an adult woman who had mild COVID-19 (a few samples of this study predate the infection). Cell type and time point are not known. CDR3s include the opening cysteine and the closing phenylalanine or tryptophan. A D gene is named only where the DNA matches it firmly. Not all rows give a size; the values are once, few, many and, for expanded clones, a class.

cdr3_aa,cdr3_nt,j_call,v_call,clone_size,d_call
CSVAPNSNQPQHF,TGCAGCGTTGCCCCGAATAGCAATCAGCCCCAGCATTTT,TRBJ1-5,TRBV29-1,NA,NA
CSVEGQGHLHF,TGCAGCGTTGAGGGACAGGGGCACCTCCACTTT,TRBJ1-6,TRBV29-1,medium-sized,TRBD1
CASSSRDSHYNEQFF,TGTGCCAGCAGCTCCCGGGACTCGCACTACAATGAGCAGTTCTTC,TRBJ2-1,TRBV5-5,NA,NA
CASSQDREPYEQYF,TGCGCCAGCAGCCAAGACAGGGAGCCCTACGAGCAGTACTTC,TRBJ2-7,TRBV4-1,NA,NA
CASSLTYTGELFF,TGTGCCAGCAGCTTAACCTACACCGGGGAGCTGTTTTTT,TRBJ2-2,TRBV7-3,NA,NA
CASRGHQNTEAFF,TGTGCCAGCAGGGGACACCAGAACACTGAAGCTTTCTTT,TRBJ1-1,TRBV2,few,NA
CASSATGGGSNQPQHF,TGCGCCAGCAGCGCGACCGGGGGAGGAAGCAATCAGCCCCAGCATTTT,TRBJ1-5,TRBV5-1,NA,NA
CASSSLVDGNQVSPLHF,TGTGCCAGCAGCTCACTTGTGGACGGCAACCAGGTTTCACCCCTCCACTTT,TRBJ1-6,TRBV11-2,few,NA
CASSPDGGAKNIQYF,TGTGCCAGTAGTCCCGATGGGGGGGCCAAAAACATTCAGTACTTC,TRBJ2-4,TRBV19,NA,NA
CASSQDSGPIIYGYTF,TGTGCCAGCAGCCAAGATAGCGGGCCGATAATCTATGGCTACACCTTC,TRBJ1-2,TRBV4-2,NA,NA
CASSQGGRGSEAFF,TGCGCCAGCAGCCAAGGAGGACGGGGGAGTGAAGCTTTCTTT,TRBJ1-1,TRBV4-1,NA,NA
CASNPLGGDTQYF,TGTGCCAGCAATCCTCTAGGGGGCGATACGCAGTATTTT,TRBJ2-3,TRBV12-3/TRBV12-4,NA,TRBD1
CASSPDRVSEKLFF,TGTGCCAGCAGCCCTGACAGAGTTTCTGAAAAACTGTTTTTT,TRBJ1-4,TRBV12-3/TRBV12-4,NA,NA
CATSRTGSGADTQYF,TGTGCCACCAGCAGAACTGGTAGCGGGGCAGATACGCAGTATTTT,TRBJ2-3,TRBV15,NA,TRBD2
CASREGSLNEQFF,TGTGCCAGCAGGGAGGGGTCACTCAATGAGCAGTTCTTC,TRBJ2-1,TRBV25-1,few,NA
CASSHSGGYEQYF,TGTGCCAGCAGTCACTCGGGGGGTTACGAGCAGTACTTC,TRBJ2-7,TRBV12-3/TRBV12-4,NA,TRBD2
CASSPGLAGSSTDTQYF,TGTGCCAGCTCACCGGGACTAGCGGGGAGCAGCACAGATACGCAGTATTTT,TRBJ2-3,TRBV18,few,TRBD2
CATAITLDYGYTF,TGTGCCACCGCTATCACCTTAGACTATGGCTACACCTTC,TRBJ1-2,TRBV3-1,NA,NA
CASSPTVKETQYF,TGTGCCAGCTCACCGACAGTAAAAGAGACCCAGTACTTC,TRBJ2-5,TRBV18,NA,NA
CASSLNRRDYNQQYSNQPQHF,TGTGCCAGCAGCTTAAACCGACGGGATTATAATCAACAATATAGCAATCAGCCCCAGCATTTT,TRBJ1-5,TRBV7-3,NA,NA
CASSGTGGLQETQYF,TGTGCCAGCAGCGGTACAGGGGGGCTTCAAGAGACCCAGTACTTC,TRBJ2-5,TRBV11-1,NA,TRBD1
CASSFSGSPGGTQYF,TGTGCCAGCAGTTTTAGCGGCAGCCCTGGGGGGACCCAGTACTTC,TRBJ2-5,TRBV7-9,few,NA
CASSTETGVQETQYF,TGTGCCAGCAGTACAGAGACAGGGGTCCAAGAGACCCAGTACTTC,TRBJ2-5,TRBV12-3/TRBV12-4,NA,TRBD1
CATSRDERRGYNEQFF,TGTGCCACCAGCAGAGATGAGCGGAGAGGGTACAATGAGCAGTTCTTC,TRBJ2-1,TRBV15,NA,NA
CSAMGGLAGPISYNEQFF,TGCAGTGCTATGGGCGGACTAGCGGGACCGATCTCCTACAATGAGCAGTTCTTC,TRBJ2-1,TRBV20-1,many,TRBD2
CASSDSGTSGDNEQFF,TGTGCCAGCAGTGACTCCGGGACTAGCGGGGACAATGAGCAGTTCTTC,TRBJ2-1,TRBV6-4,NA,TRBD2
CASGPRGTYEQYF,TGTGCTAGTGGACCTCGGGGAACCTACGAGCAGTACTTC,TRBJ2-7,TRBV12-5,NA,NA
CASKRDSQETQYF,TGTGCCAGCAAGCGGGACTCCCAAGAGACCCAGTACTTC,TRBJ2-5,TRBV7-9,NA,TRBD2
CASSPGVLAGGAGANVLTF,TGCGCCAGCAGCCCCGGAGTACTAGCGGGAGGCGCTGGGGCCAACGTCCTGACTTTC,TRBJ2-6,TRBV5-1,NA,TRBD2
CASSEGDSGAEAFF,TGTGCCAGCAGCGAGGGGGACAGCGGGGCCGAAGCTTTCTTT,TRBJ1-1,TRBV9,few,TRBD1
CAWSVNAGYEQYF,TGTGCCTGGAGTGTCAACGCGGGCTACGAGCAGTACTTC,TRBJ2-7,TRBV30,NA,NA
CASRRSGSGSFGEQYF,TGTGCCAGCAGGAGATCCGGTAGCGGGAGTTTCGGCGAGCAGTACTTC,TRBJ2-7,TRBV6-2/TRBV6-3,NA,TRBD2
CSATFKGQGNYEQYF,TGCAGTGCCACCTTTAAAGGACAGGGGAACTACGAGCAGTACTTC,TRBJ2-7,TRBV20-1,many,TRBD1
CASSWDIPETQYF,TGTGCCAGCAGTTGGGACATTCCGGAGACCCAGTACTTC,TRBJ2-5,TRBV12-3/TRBV12-4,NA,NA
CASSQLWASTDTQYF,TGTGCCAGCAGCCAATTGTGGGCAAGCACAGATACGCAGTATTTT,TRBJ2-3,TRBV4-2,NA,NA
CASSFGATGNQPQHF,TGTGCCAGCAGTTTCGGGGCGACGGGGAATCAGCCCCAGCATTTT,TRBJ1-5,TRBV12-3/TRBV12-4,NA,NA
CASSLVPGTDTQYF,TGCGCCAGCAGCTTGGTTCCGGGCACAGATACGCAGTATTTT,TRBJ2-3,TRBV5-1,few,NA
CASSFVGLARNEQFF,TGTGCCAGCAGCTTCGTCGGACTAGCGCGGAATGAGCAGTTCTTC,TRBJ2-1,TRBV7-9,many,TRBD2
CSVEVGGQGTYEQYF,TGCAGCGTTGAAGTTGGAGGACAGGGTACCTACGAGCAGTACTTC,TRBJ2-7,TRBV29-1,few,TRBD1
CASSPGVHTGELFF,TGTGCCAGCAGTCCCGGGGTCCACACCGGGGAGCTGTTTTTT,TRBJ2-2,TRBV12-3/TRBV12-4,few,NA